This T cell receptor (beta chain) was obtained from a study of T cell responses to AZD1222 COVID-19 vaccine. V lost 7 bases and J 5 bases, leaving 17 bases between the germline ends. The CDR3 sequence is 13 residues long. Germline V gene data show CDR1 as SQVTM and CDR2 as ANQGSEA. Generated by immunoSEQ multiplex PCR, the TCRdb table keeps only in-frame clones and is missing some. The sample records 85,000 to 120,000 clones, around 86% being singletons. Material: peripheral blood, obtained on day 0 of AZD1222 vaccination. This sequence was found in an adult in good health. This sequence joins TRBV29-1 and TRBJ1-2; no firm D call. The CDR3 DNA reads TGCAGCGCTCGTGATGCAAGAGAGTATGGCTACACCTTC. This codes for CSARDAREYGYTF.